The 2 T cell receptor delta chains in this list originate from one sample, sequenced in a study of gamma-delta T cells after stem cell transplantation. TCRdb fed the RT-PCR reads to CATT. The sample carries about 2,600 delta-chain clones, roughly a fifth recorded once. Input material: gamma-delta T cells. The receptors shown here come from a human donor. It is not recorded whose cells these are; they may come from a transplant donor.

About this clone itself: A much larger clone lies one base from this, so it may be a read error. The CDR3 nucleotides read TGTGCTCTTGGGGAGCCTCGAAGGAGCCTGGGGGATTTTAGAAGGTACACCGATACACTCATCTTT. Translation gives CALGEPRRSLGDFRRYTDTLIF. The chain recombines TRDV1 with TRDJ1; 9 bases line up with TRDD3. CDR3 length: 22 residues. Germline lookup yields CDR1 TSWWSYY and CDR2 QGS.

This clone rates as large. This sequence joins TRDV2 and TRDJ1; D remains ambiguous. Trimming took 3 bases from V and 2 from J, leaving 9 bases between them. The germline V gene has CDR1 GEAIGNYY and CDR2 EKD. The CDR3 has 13 residues. CDR3 DNA: TGTGCCTGTGACTTCGTAAGGACCGATAAACTCATCTTT. As protein: CACDFVRTDKLIF.